This TCR beta chain was sequenced in a study of cytomegalovirus exposure and HLA in healthy donors. Study-wide results and limits: Later on, a genetic analysis was performed. It linked a missense variant in DCLRE1C with V- and J-gene trimming of TCR beta.

Comments on this clone: The antigen remains undetermined.

From germline, CDR1 is MNHEY and CDR2 SVGAGI. CDR3 size: 15 residues. The V gene lost 5 bases and the J gene lost 2 bases, with 15 bases spanning the gap. The study ran its PCR with 60 Vbeta and 13 Jbeta primers. Clones were sequenced by immunoSEQ multiplex PCR, and TCRdb holds only the in-frame ones, with some missing. Seen here are 100,000 or so clones, around 60% observed once, and the top ten hold less than 4.5%. The sample taken for sequencing was PBMCs. The V and J genes are TRBV6-5 and TRBJ2-5, with D perhaps matching TRBD1 (5 bases). This TCR was sampled from a man aged 25 to 40 in good health and CMV-seropositive. The CDR3 loop reads CASSARQNLQETQYF. The CDR3 DNA sequence: TGTGCCAGCAGTGCCCGACAGAACCTACAAGAGACCCAGTACTTC.